These 28 T cell receptor beta chains were all obtained from the same sample, sequenced in a study of blood T cell repertoires in COVID-19. Using immunoSEQ multiplex PCR, the repertoire was profiled, and TCRdb retains in-frame clones only, with some absent. The top ten hold approximately 2% of the sample, which has about 440,000 clones, about 90% seen once. Sequenced: PBMCs or T cells enriched from blood (not recorded which). Receptors were obtained from a woman aged 18-29 years with acute COVID-19.

The chain employs TRBV7-9 and TRBJ2-5; 7 positions agree with TRBD1. This CDR3 is 14 amino acids long. In germline, CDR1 is SEHNR, CDR2 FQNEAQ (reference sequence). The V and J ends lost 7 bases and 1 base, in that order; junction bases with no gene match: 6. CDR3 amino acids: CASTTTGAQETQYF. The DNA for the CDR3 is TGTGCCAGCACCACCACAGGGGCCCAAGAGACCCAGTACTTC.

This chain uses TRBV2 with TRBJ2-7, with D maybe TRBD2 (5 bases). The V end lost 8 bases, the J end lost 7 bases, and 15 bases lay between the germline ends. Germline V CDR1 and CDR2: SNHLY, FYNNEI. The CDR3 length is 12 residues. The CDR3 bases are TGTGCCAGCGGAGGAATGGTAGGAGAGCAGTACTTC. Its translation is CASGGMVGEQYF.

J is TRBJ1-1 and V is TRBV19; 7 positions match TRBD1. Looked up from germline, CDR1 is LNHDA and CDR2 is SQIVND (reference sequence). The CDR3 is 17 residues long. The J segment lost 0 bases and the V segment lost 3 bases, leaving 10 bases of the junction unmatched. In DNA, the CDR3 is TGTGCCAGTAGTATTCGGCAGGGGGATTTGCTGAACACTGAAGCTTTCTTT. Encoded protein: CASSIRQGDLLNTEAFF.

This clone was counted a single time. This chain uses TRBV5-1 with TRBJ1-1; D unclear. Trimming cost V 4 bases and J 5 bases, with 12 bases left between them. Germline V gives CDR1 SGHRS, CDR2 YFSETQ. There are 13 residues in the CDR3. The CDR3 loop reads CASSGRPWTEAFF. The CDR3 DNA is TGCGCCAGCAGCGGCAGGCCATGGACTGAAGCTTTCTTT.

J is TRBJ2-7 and V is TRBV4-1; 7 bases line up with TRBD1. The CDR3 runs 16 residues. Germline V gives CDR1 MGHRA, CDR2 YSYEKL. V lost 4 bases to trimming and J lost 3 bases; unmatched junction nucleotides: 12. The chain's CDR3 is CASSLNSGTVIYEQYF. In DNA, the CDR3 is TGCGCCAGCAGCCTCAATTCCGGGACAGTAATCTACGAGCAGTACTTC.

The rearrangement joins TRBV3-1 (or the pseudogene TRBV3-2) to TRBJ1-1; D ambiguous. Looked up from germline, CDR1 is LGHDT and CDR2 is YNNKEL (reference sequence). The CDR3 length is 12 residues. V lost 2 bases to trimming and J lost 8 bases, with 9 bases between them. Written as DNA, the CDR3 is TGTGCCAGCAGCCAAAAGCGGGGAGAAGCTTTCTTT. As protein: CASSQKRGEAFF.

The chain has TRBV7-8 and TRBJ2-3; 7 bases fit TRBD2. CDR3 length: 14 amino acids. Per germline, CDR1 SGHVS and CDR2 FQNEAQ. V lost 4 bases to trimming and J lost 8 bases; unmatched junction nucleotides: 9. CDR3 sequence reads: CASSSRAGTGTQYF. CDR3 bases: TGTGCCAGCAGCTCGCGAGCGGGGACGGGTACGCAGTATTTT.

V gene TRBV9 combines with J gene TRBJ2-3; 12 bases are shared with TRBD2. The CDR3 runs 19 residues. The V gene end was trimmed by 4 bases and the J gene end by 0 bases; junction bases not matched to a gene: 12. Germline V CDR1 and CDR2: SGDLS, YYNGEE. The CDR3 reads CASSTVGTSGPFSTDTQYF. The DNA of the CDR3 is TGTGCCAGCAGCACCGTCGGGACTAGCGGGCCGTTCAGCACAGATACGCAGTATTTT. The full variable domain, rest sourced from reference TRBV9 and TRBJ2-3, is DSGVTQTPKHLITATGQRVTLRCSPRSGDLSVYWYQQSLDQGLQFLIQYYNGEERAKGNILERFSAQQFPDLHSELNLSSLELGDSALYFCASSTVGTSGPFSTDTQYFGPGTRLTVL.

V gene TRBV7-2 combines with J gene TRBJ2-5, with 14 nucleotides matching TRBD2. J lost 4 bases, V lost 5 bases, and 0 bases had no gene match. Germline CDR1 reads SGHTA; CDR2 reads FQGNSA. This CDR3 has 14 residues. CDR3 sequence reads: CASSGLAGGETQYF. DNA for the CDR3: TGTGCCAGCAGCGGACTAGCGGGAGGAGAGACCCAGTACTTC.

The J gene is TRBJ1-6, the V gene TRBV7-9; 10 nucleotides line up with TRBD1. From germline, CDR1 is SEHNR and CDR2 FQNEAQ (reference sequence). The ends lost 3 bases at V and 7 bases at J; junction bases unmatched: 3. This CDR3 is built from 15 residues. The CDR3 here is CASSFGTGVNSPLHF. DNA for the CDR3: TGTGCCAGCAGCTTTGGGACAGGGGTGAATTCACCCCTCCACTTT.

The chain joins TRBV24-1 to TRBJ2-1; TRBD2 might be the D (5 bases). The CDR3 is made up of 13 amino acids. V was trimmed by 1 base and J by 7 bases, leaving 7 bases between them. Germline loops: CDR1 KGHDR, CDR2 SFDVKD. CDR3: CATSDLRRNEQFF. In DNA form, the CDR3 reads TGTGCCACCAGTGATTTACGGAGGAATGAGCAGTTCTTC.

This chain connects TRBV12-3 or TRBV12-4 to TRBJ2-7; D unresolved. The CDR3 has 12 amino acids. Trimming took 5 bases from V and 1 from J, leaving 6 bases between them. CDR3 in DNA: TGTGCCAGCAGTACAACATCCTACGAGCAGTACTTC. It translates to CASSTTSYEQYF.

The V call is TRBV20-1, the J call TRBJ2-7; 9 bases fit TRBD2. The CDR3 runs 15 residues. Trimming removed 3 bases from V and 0 bases from J; junction bases left unmatched: 6. Germline lookup yields CDR1 DFQATT and CDR2 SNEGSKA (reference sequence). The CDR3 loop is CSASLAGGDSYEQYF. DNA for the CDR3: TGCAGTGCTAGTCTCGCGGGAGGGGACTCCTACGAGCAGTACTTC.

The chain has TRBV18 and TRBJ1-6; TRBD1 matches 8 bases. Germline V lookup: CDR1 KGHSH, CDR2 LQKENI. V was clipped by 6 bases and J by 4 bases; unmatched bases: 17. This CDR3 comprises 19 residues. CDR3 loop: CASSTNGLVGTGYNSPLHF. The CDR3 DNA reads TGTGCCAGCTCCACAAACGGCCTTGTGGGGACAGGATATAATTCACCCCTCCACTTT. The full variable domain, rest sourced from reference TRBV18 and TRBJ1-6, is NAGVMQNPRHLVRRRGQEARLRCSPMKGHSHVYWYRQLPEEGLKFMVYLQKENIIDESGMPKERFSAEFPKEGPSILRIQQVVRGDSAAYFCASSTNGLVGTGYNSPLHFGNGTRLTVT.

This clone has a single count. The chain links TRBV10-2 to TRBJ1-4; no reliable D call. From germline, CDR1 is WSHSY and CDR2 SAAADI. The CDR3 spans 14 residues. V was pared by 2 bases and J by 5 bases, with 9 bases between. The CDR3 nucleotides read TGCGCCAGCAGTGAGGCGAGGTCGAATGAAAAACTGTTTTTT. Translation gives CASSEARSNEKLFF.

This clone was counted a few times. The V call is TRBV28, the J call TRBJ1-2, with D possibly being TRBD1 (5 bases). V lost 5 bases, J lost 3 bases, and 13 bases lay in between. Germline lookup yields CDR1 MDHEN and CDR2 SYDVKM. This CDR3 comprises 14 residues. CDR3 amino acids: CASSPGPHYYGYTF. The CDR3 region has the DNA TGTGCCAGCAGTCCAGGGCCCCACTACTATGGCTACACCTTC.

J is TRBJ1-5 and V is TRBV7-7; possibly TRBD1 for D (5 bases). The V end lost 2 bases, the J end lost 0 bases, and 17 bases lay between the germline ends. CDR3 length: 18 residues. Germline V gene sequence: CDR1 SSHAT, CDR2 FNYEAQ (reference sequence). In DNA, the CDR3 is TGTGCCAGCAGCTTATGTTTCAGGGCAAGGTATAGCAATCAGCCCCAGCATTTT. As protein: CASSLCFRARYSNQPQHF.

The rearrangement uses TRBV2 and TRBJ1-4; D not resolved. With 6 bases removed from V and 0 bases from J, the gap between germline ends came to 14 bases. CDR3 length equals 16 residues. Germline-derived CDR1 and CDR2 are SNHLY and FYNNEI. The CDR3 bases are TGTGCCAGCAGCGCCGGGAGCCCTGCAACTAATGAAAAACTGTTTTTT. Its protein is CASSAGSPATNEKLFF.

Worth noting for this clone: The sample holds other DNA sequences that translate to the same CDR3. The chain couples TRBV2 to TRBJ2-5; TRBD1 agrees at 11 bases. With 6 bases clipped from V and 5 bases from J, the junction kept 2 bases outside the gene matches. From germline, CDR1 is SNHLY and CDR2 FYNNEI. There are 13 residues in the CDR3. CDR3 DNA sequence: TGTGCCAGCAGGGGGACAGGGGGGGAGACCCAGTACTTC. Translated: CASRGTGGETQYF.

This chain connects TRBV2 to TRBJ2-1, with a possible D match to TRBD1 (5 bases). Germline lookup yields CDR1 SNHLY and CDR2 FYNNEI. There are 12 residues in the CDR3. V gave up 8 bases and J gave up 5 bases, with 10 bases separating them. The CDR3: CASQGSNNEQFF. In DNA, the CDR3 is TGTGCCAGCCAGGGTTCCAACAATGAGCAGTTCTTC.

The sample holds one count of this clone. This sequence joins TRBV9 and TRBJ2-2; tentatively, D is TRBD1 (6 bases). The CDR3 extends over 15 amino acids. Germline values: CDR1 SGDLS, CDR2 YYNGEE. V dropped 3 bases and J dropped 4 bases, with 13 bases sitting between them. The CDR3 bases are TGTGCCAGCAGCGCGGGACACTATAGCACCGGGGAGCTGTTTTTT. This encodes CASSAGHYSTGELFF.

This clone was counted between two and nine times. This chain connects TRBV3-1 (or the pseudogene TRBV3-2) to TRBJ1-5; D ambiguous. The CDR3 runs to 14 residues. Germline-derived CDR1 and CDR2 are LGHDT and YNNKEL (reference sequence). The germline V and J ends were trimmed by 4 bases and 1 base, with 8 bases remaining between them. As DNA, the CDR3 is TGTGCCAGCAGCCCCGGACTAAGCAATCAGCCCCAGCATTTT. Its translation: CASSPGLSNQPQHF.

The CDR3 reads CASSLFQRGFQETQYF. As DNA, the CDR3 is TGTGCCAGCAGCTTATTCCAGCGGGGGTTCCAAGAGACCCAGTACTTC. The V call is TRBV7-8, the J call TRBJ2-5; 8 bases line up with TRBD2. This CDR3 region has 16 residues. Looked up from germline, CDR1 is SGHVS and CDR2 is FQNEAQ. V trimming: 2 bases; J trimming: 1 base; junction bases outside the gene matches: 6.

The V and J genes are TRBV19 and TRBJ2-7, with TRBD2 matching over 7 bases. The CDR3 has 12 amino acids. V shed 3 bases and J 4 bases; nucleotides not matched to a gene: 0. CDR1 is LNHDA, CDR2 SQIVND, per germline (reference sequence). The DNA of the CDR3 is TGTGCCAGTAGTATCGGGAGGTACGAGCAGTACTTC. It is translated as CASSIGRYEQYF.

This clone was seen more than once but under ten times. The chain recombines TRBV24-1 with TRBJ1-1; D perhaps matches TRBD1 (5 bases). This CDR3 contains 15 residues. Germline-derived CDR1 and CDR2 are KGHDR and SFDVKD. V shed 0 bases and J shed 4 bases, with 11 bases lying between them. The CDR3 protein is CATSDLQRGGTEAFF. DNA of the CDR3: TGTGCCACCAGTGATTTGCAGAGGGGAGGCACTGAAGCTTTCTTT.

V is TRBV2 and J is TRBJ1-1, with TRBD1 matching over 7 bases. V shed 2 bases, J shed 9 bases, and the junction held 3 bases outside the gene matches. The CDR3 has 12 residues. Germline CDR1 is SNHLY and CDR2 is FYNNEI. CDR3 sequence reads: CASSEMGQKAFF. In DNA, the CDR3 is TGTGCCAGCAGTGAAATGGGACAGAAAGCTTTCTTT.

The chain uses TRBV27 and TRBJ2-5; D remains ambiguous. CDR1 is MNHEY and CDR2 is SMNVEV in the germline V gene (reference sequence). Deletions cut 7 bases from V and 0 bases from J, with 9 bases between. The CDR3 is 13 residues long. The CDR3: CASKQNNQETQYF. The CDR3 DNA reads TGTGCCAGCAAACAAAATAACCAAGAGACCCAGTACTTC.

The chain is built from TRBV7-6 and TRBJ2-1; 12 positions match TRBD2. The CDR3 extends over 16 amino acids. Losses at the gene ends were 2 bases for V and 5 bases for J; bases not matched to a gene: 4. Germline V lookup: CDR1 SGHVS, CDR2 FNYEAQ. DNA of the CDR3: TGTGCCAGCAGCTTACGACTAGCGGGGGATGACAATGAGCAGTTCTTC. Protein sequence: CASSLRLAGDDNEQFF.